This entry describes one TCR beta chain. Its target is unknown. The data stem from a study of cytomegalovirus exposure and HLA in healthy donors. The PCR was carried out with 60 Vbeta primers and 13 Jbeta primers. Measured with immunoSEQ multiplex PCR; TCRdb has only the in-frame clones, and not every one. Here the sample spans 100,000 or so clones, around three quarters being singletons. Regarding the study as a whole: Presence/absence analyses took donor sequencing depth as roughly uniform.

The CDR3 contains 15 residues. Germline V CDR1 and CDR2: SEHNR, FQNEAQ (reference sequence). V dropped 3 bases and J dropped 3 bases, with 11 bases sitting between them. The clonotype was recovered from a man aged 35 to 55 in good health and CMV-seronegative. The specimen was PBMCs. This chain connects TRBV7-9 to TRBJ1-4; D may be TRBD1 (6 bases). The CDR3 region has the DNA TGTGCCAGCAGCTTCACAGGGTGGGCTAATGAAAAACTGTTTTTT. Encoded protein: CASSFTGWANEKLFF.